The sequence of this T cell receptor beta chain was determined in a study of PD-1 blockade in classical Hodgkin lymphoma. Findings and caveats of the study: Newly diagnosed patients reportedly had lower baseline TCR diversity than healthy donors.

The time point was: newly diagnosed, previously untreated cHL patient sample. Comparison samples consisted of PBMCs from newly diagnosed, untreated classical Hodgkin lymphoma. Libraries were prepared by immunoSEQ multiplex PCR; TCRdb keeps only in-frame clonotypes and omits some of them. In the table there are about 16,000 clones, 84% of which are singletons. Trimming took 0 bases from V and 4 from J, leaving 4 bases between them. This CDR3 has 13 amino acids. Germline loops: CDR1 GTSNPN, CDR2 SVGIG (reference sequence). Notes on this clone: No antigen is known for it.

The sequence derives from a human donor with classical Hodgkin lymphoma. The chain uses TRBV30 and TRBJ1-6; D is undetermined. The specimen sequenced was peripheral blood mononuclear cells (PBMCs). The CDR3 reads CAWSVLYNSPLHF. The CDR3 DNA is TGTGCCTGGAGTGTACTGTATAATTCACCCCTCCACTTT.